This T cell receptor beta chain was obtained from a study of post-analysis software for immune sequencing data (dated by TCRdb to about 2015). About the study as a whole: Relapsing-remitting, secondary progressive and progressive-relapsing multiple sclerosis were recorded as disease courses, and subtype annotation was lacking for some patients. The multiple sclerosis patient repertoires were compared with roughly twelve previously published healthy control repertoires from donors aged about 6 to 26 years. A subset of samples was prepared in parallel using single-end sample barcoding, then pooled and co-amplified after Illumina adapter ligation.

Study-level results and caveats: Significantly higher frequencies in patients than in controls were found for five or six TRBV segments, including TRBV5-6, TRBV5-1 and TRBV20-1. Normalized Chao1 diversity was significantly lower in multiple sclerosis patients than controls, suggesting substantial peripheral T-cell clonal expansion. Strong co-clustering of samples prepared in the same batch was shown by direct clustering with F measure, prompting a batch-effect correction. The multiple sclerosis patient group was slightly younger than the control group.

Per the germline V gene, SGHRS is the CDR1 and YFSETQ is the CDR2. V is reduced by 5 bases and J by 2 bases, leaving a spacing of 17 bases between them. The cysteine opens and the phenylalanine closes a CDR3 of 16 amino acids. Kept here is only the CDR3 DNA, which spans 48 bases and is read in frame from base 1. This clonotype came up a few times. No antigen is known for it. Per-nucleotide qualities are absent, and no much larger clonotype sits a single base away. Library preparation was by PCR. Sequenced on an Illumina HiSeq 2500. Unique molecular identifiers were incorporated into TCR beta cDNA libraries to reduce PCR and sequencing biases. Per 1 to 10 million input T cells, approximately 500,000 cDNA molecules were obtained, such that each molecule approximated one T cell. Patient libraries were prepared and sequenced with the same protocol used for the earlier healthy control dataset. Within a given batch, samples were prepared together, multiplexed and sequenced on the same HiSeq lane. The study's own analysis went as follows. Raw barcoded reads were processed with MIGEC, and single-read molecular identifier groups were discarded before consensus assembly and CDR3 extraction. VDJtools was used for post-analysis of the clonotype tables, with diversity normalized by down-sampling every dataset to the smallest sample size. To correct batch-related cross-sample contamination, repertoire overlap clustering matched CDR3 amino acid sequences but not nucleotide sequences. The public reads were quality trimmed at Q25 with fastp and then assembled into clones with MiXCR by TCRdb, keeping productive beta chains. All rows with the same CDR3 protein become a single entry with the most common DNA and genes. TCRdb, rather than the study authors, made the V and J calls. Counted in this sample were 700,000 to 900,000 distinct CDR3 sequences; around 42% of them appeared once. The ten top clones hold 4% to 5% of the sample.

TCR beta repertoires were profiled from peripheral blood of 13 young patients with multiple sclerosis to demonstrate the VDJtools post-analysis software. Multiple sclerosis patients were children and adolescents aged about 6 to 17 years. This sequence uses TRBV5-1 and TRBJ2-4; TRBD1 is a possible D gene, resting on 6 matching bases. This clonotype was obtained from a girl under 18 with multiple sclerosis. Sample: blood. The DNA is TGCGCCAGCAGTTTACCATACAGGGATTCCAAAAACATTCAGTACTTC. This encodes CASSLPYRDSKNIQYF.